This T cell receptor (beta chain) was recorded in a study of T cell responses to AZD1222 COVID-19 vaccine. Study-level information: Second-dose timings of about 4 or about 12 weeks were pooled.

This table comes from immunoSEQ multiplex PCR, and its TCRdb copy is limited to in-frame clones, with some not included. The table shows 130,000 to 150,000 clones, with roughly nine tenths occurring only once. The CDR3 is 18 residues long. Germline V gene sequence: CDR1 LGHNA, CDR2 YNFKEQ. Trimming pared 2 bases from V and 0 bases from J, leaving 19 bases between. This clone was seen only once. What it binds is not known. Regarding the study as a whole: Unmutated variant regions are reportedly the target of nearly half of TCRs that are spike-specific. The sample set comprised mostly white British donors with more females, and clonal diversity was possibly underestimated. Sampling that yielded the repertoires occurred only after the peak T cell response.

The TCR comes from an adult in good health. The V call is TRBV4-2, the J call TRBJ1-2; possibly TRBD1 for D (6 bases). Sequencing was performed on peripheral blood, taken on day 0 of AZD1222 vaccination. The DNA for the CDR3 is TGTGCCAGCAGCCAACGGGGGGGCCTAGGGCCATCTAACTATGGCTACACCTTC. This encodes CASSQRGGLGPSNYGYTF.